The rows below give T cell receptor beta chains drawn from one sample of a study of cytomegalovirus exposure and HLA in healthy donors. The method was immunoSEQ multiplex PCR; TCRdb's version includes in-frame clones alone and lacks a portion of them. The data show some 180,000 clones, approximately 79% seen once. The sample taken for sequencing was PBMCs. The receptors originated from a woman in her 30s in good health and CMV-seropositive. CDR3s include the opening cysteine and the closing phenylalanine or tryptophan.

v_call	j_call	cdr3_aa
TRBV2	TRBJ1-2	CASSTGLANYGYTF
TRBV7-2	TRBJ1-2	CASSSLGQWNYGYTF
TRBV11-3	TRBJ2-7	CASSLAAETYEQYF
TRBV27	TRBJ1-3	CASSLRGGRNTIYF
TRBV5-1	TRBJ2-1	CASSPGGASYNEQFF
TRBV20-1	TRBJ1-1	CSARDGAEAFF
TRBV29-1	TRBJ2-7	CSVREYEQYF
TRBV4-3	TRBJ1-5	CASSQEYQGVYSNQPQHF
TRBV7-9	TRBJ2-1	CASSPRREREQFF
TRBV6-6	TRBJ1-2	CASSSDRGHGYTF
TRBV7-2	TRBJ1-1	CASSFGVGQTMNTEAFF
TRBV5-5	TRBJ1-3	CASSPWTGTGNTIYF
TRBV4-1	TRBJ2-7	CASSLRDSHSGEQYF
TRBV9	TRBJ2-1	CASSVDGSVANEQFF
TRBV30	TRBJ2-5	CAWSAGQGAREQYF
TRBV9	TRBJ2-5	CASSVVGLAGETQYF
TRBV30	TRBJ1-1	CAWGLMSGEAFF
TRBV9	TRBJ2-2	CASSVGLALNTGELFF
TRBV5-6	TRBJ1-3	CASSSWTFGNTIYF
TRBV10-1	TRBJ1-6	CASSQGTGAPTTNSPLHF
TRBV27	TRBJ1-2	CASKTGEGFWYGYTF
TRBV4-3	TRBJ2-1	CASSLGLQGTYNEQFF
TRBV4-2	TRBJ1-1	CASSQERGSEAFF
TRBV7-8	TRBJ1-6	CASRGGDYNSLLHF
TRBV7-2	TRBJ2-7	CASKPWEGGEQYF
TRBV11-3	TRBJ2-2	CASSLRLGGNAGELFF
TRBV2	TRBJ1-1	CASRGDNLGDTEAFF
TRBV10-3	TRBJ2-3	CAITAGGRNTQYF